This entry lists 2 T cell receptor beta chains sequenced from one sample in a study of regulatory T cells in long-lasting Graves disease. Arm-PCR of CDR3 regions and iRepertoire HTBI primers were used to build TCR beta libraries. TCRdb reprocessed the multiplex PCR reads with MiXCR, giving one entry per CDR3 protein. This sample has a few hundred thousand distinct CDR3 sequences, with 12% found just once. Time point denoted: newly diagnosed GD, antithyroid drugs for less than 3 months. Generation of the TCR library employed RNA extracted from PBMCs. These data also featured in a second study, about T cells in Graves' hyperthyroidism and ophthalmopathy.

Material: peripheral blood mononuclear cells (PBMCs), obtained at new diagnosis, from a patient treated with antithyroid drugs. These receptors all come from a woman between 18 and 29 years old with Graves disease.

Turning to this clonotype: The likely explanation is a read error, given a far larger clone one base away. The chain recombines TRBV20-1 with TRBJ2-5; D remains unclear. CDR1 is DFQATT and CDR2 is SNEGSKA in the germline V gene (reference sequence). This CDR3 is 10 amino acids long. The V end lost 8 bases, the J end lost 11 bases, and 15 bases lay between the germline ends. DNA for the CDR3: TGCAGTCCCCTAGTGGATGAGCAGTACTTC. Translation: CSPLVDEQYF.

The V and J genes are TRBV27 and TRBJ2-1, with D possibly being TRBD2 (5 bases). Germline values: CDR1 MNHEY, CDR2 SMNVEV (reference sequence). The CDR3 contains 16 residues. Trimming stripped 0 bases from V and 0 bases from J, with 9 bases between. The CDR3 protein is CASSLSGRVSYNEQFF. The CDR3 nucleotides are TGTGCCAGCAGTTTATCAGGGCGGGTCTCCTACAATGAGCAGTTCTTC.